A selection of T cell receptor beta chains follows, all from one sample in a study of CD8 T cells in ankylosing spondylitis. TCRdb re-called the 5' RACE reads through MiXCR, storing one row per CDR3 protein. The sample has under 400,000 distinct CDR3 sequences; around 10% are singletons. Sequencing input: blood, either unsorted or a sorted T cell fraction (not recorded which). The source is a female donor with ankylosing spondylitis or in good health (not recorded which). Each CDR3 is given with its conserved first and last residue. Fields, in order: D gene, J gene, CDR3 length, clone size, V gene, CDR3 protein, CDR3 DNA. D genes are given only for firm matches. Where a row states a size, it is once, few, many or the class of an expanded clone; other rows omit it.

>.|TRBJ2-5|12|many|TRBV20-1
CSARRVEETQYF
TGCAGTGCTAGAAGGGTGGAGGAGACCCAGTACTTC
>.|TRBJ1-1|15|.|TRBV27
CASSWIRGQGTEAFF
TGTGCCAGCAGTTGGATCCGGGGCCAAGGCACTGAAGCTTTCTTT
>.|TRBJ2-5|13|many|TRBV29-1
CSVARSQGETQYF
TGCAGCGTTGCTAGGAGCCAGGGGGAGACCCAGTACTTC
>TRBD2|TRBJ2-3|16|few|TRBV15
CATSREGGSVTDTQYF
TGTGCCACCAGCAGAGAGGGCGGGAGTGTCACAGATACGCAGTATTTT
>TRBD2|TRBJ2-1|18|.|TRBV9
CASSVGTSGASSYNEQFF
TGTGCCAGCAGCGTAGGAACTAGCGGGGCGAGCTCCTACAATGAGCAGTTCTTC
>TRBD1|TRBJ1-1|14|many|TRBV7-2
CASSLTGVNTEAFF
TGTGCCAGCAGCTTAACAGGGGTGAACACTGAAGCTTTCTTT
>TRBD1|TRBJ2-3|14|many|TRBV12-3/TRBV12-4
CASSHEGALDTQYF
TGTGCCAGCAGCCATGAGGGGGCCCTCGATACGCAGTATTTT
>.|TRBJ1-5|13|many|TRBV7-9
CASSLNSNQPQHF
TGTGCCAGCAGCTTAAATAGCAATCAGCCCCAGCATTTT
>TRBD1|TRBJ2-7|15|many|TRBV7-2
CASSPSGQSWYEQYF
TGTGCCAGCAGCCCTTCGGGACAGTCGTGGTACGAGCAGTACTTC
>.|TRBJ2-5|15|many|TRBV12-3/TRBV12-4
CASSFFGFGQETQYF
TGTGCCAGCAGTTTTTTCGGCTTTGGGCAAGAGACCCAGTACTTC
>TRBD2|TRBJ2-7|14|.|TRBV10-1
CASSIGGSSYEQYF
TGCGCCAGCTCCATTGGCGGGAGCTCCTACGAGCAGTACTTC
>TRBD1|TRBJ2-5|16|.|TRBV28
CASSPRTGAGKETQYF
TGTGCCAGCAGTCCGCGGACAGGCGCCGGAAAAGAGACCCAGTACTTC
>TRBD1|TRBJ1-1|12|few|TRBV7-9
CASSPDRGRAFF
TGTGCCAGCAGCCCGGACAGGGGGAGAGCTTTCTTT
>.|TRBJ2-2|13|many|TRBV6-1
CASSQSGPGELFF
TGTGCCAGCAGTCAGTCCGGTCCCGGGGAGCTGTTTTTT
>.|TRBJ2-3|13|few|TRBV6-1
CASSDSRTDTQYF
TGTGCCAGCAGTGATTCCCGTACAGATACGCAGTATTTT
>TRBD2|TRBJ2-7|17|many|TRBV5-6
CASSIRTSGIRSYEQYF
TGTGCCAGCAGCATCAGGACTAGCGGGATCCGCTCCTACGAGCAGTACTTC
>.|TRBJ2-7|13|.|TRBV7-2
CASSLARLAEQYF
TGTGCCAGCAGCTTAGCGCGCCTGGCCGAGCAGTACTTC
>.|TRBJ2-3|16|.|TRBV3-1
CASSLKRTESTDTQYF
TGTGCCAGCAGCCTAAAGCGGACAGAAAGCACAGATACGCAGTATTTT
>.|TRBJ2-7|16|many|TRBV20-1
CSAPPFRDTSSYEQYF
TGCAGTGCTCCCCCTTTCCGGGACACCAGCTCCTACGAGCAGTACTTC
>.|TRBJ1-1|14|many|TRBV20-1
CSARGGHENTEAFF
TGCAGTGCTAGAGGTGGACACGAGAACACTGAAGCTTTCTTT
>.|TRBJ2-7|13|many|TRBV28
CASSFGRPYEQYF
TGTGCCAGCAGTTTTGGGAGGCCCTACGAGCAGTACTTC
>.|TRBJ1-5|14|.|TRBV19
CASSISRTNQPQHF
TGTGCCAGTAGTATATCTCGGACCAATCAGCCCCAGCATTTT
>TRBD1|TRBJ2-7|17|.|TRBV2
CASRDRGPLLTSYEQYF
TGTGCCAGCAGGGACAGGGGGCCTCTCCTTACTTCCTACGAGCAGTACTTC
>.|TRBJ2-7|14|.|TRBV7-9
CASSLLADTYEQYF
TGTGCCAGCAGCCTATTAGCGGACACCTACGAGCAGTACTTC
>TRBD2|TRBJ2-3|15|few|TRBV20-1
CSATQLAGGTDTQYF
TGCAGTGCGACACAACTAGCGGGGGGCACAGATACGCAGTATTTT
>.|TRBJ2-3|16|many|TRBV7-8
CASSLKNSKSWDTQYF
TGTGCCAGCAGCTTAAAGAACTCCAAAAGTTGGGATACGCAGTATTTT
>TRBD2|TRBJ2-4|14|many|TRBV20-1
CSASGGGSENIQYF
TGCAGTGCTAGTGGCGGGGGGTCGGAAAACATTCAGTACTTC
>.|TRBJ1-5|14|.|TRBV30
CAWTEKGYNQPQHF
TGTGCCTGGACAGAGAAGGGTTATAATCAGCCCCAGCATTTT
>.|TRBJ2-7|13|many|TRBV3-1
CASSQVTSGEQYF
TGTGCCAGCAGCCAAGTGACTTCGGGAGAGCAGTACTTC
>.|TRBJ2-6|17|many|TRBV7-9
CASSLVGGITGANVLTF
TGTGCCAGCAGCTTAGTTGGGGGTATTACTGGGGCCAACGTCCTGACTTTC